The 5 T cell receptor beta chains presented below share a single source sample, sequenced in a study of blood T cell repertoires in COVID-19 (TCRdb year 2020). The receptor library was made with the immunoSEQ multiplex PCR assay. TCRdb provides this immuneACCESS table in a form limited to in-frame rearrangements. Some clones are lacking; in checked studies, under half of them reflect an unresolved V gene, and why the rest are absent is not known. The sample data list a few hundred thousand clones, and approximately 83% of these were observed just once. Of the sample, around 2.2% is held by the ten largest clones. Sequenced input: PBMCs or T cells enriched from blood (not recorded which). All receptors derive from a young man who had recovered from COVID-19.

The rearrangement joins TRBV6-6 to TRBJ2-7; 10 bases match TRBD2. The length of the CDR3 is 13 residues. With V trimmed by 7 bases and J by 4 bases, 4 bases remained unmatched. CDR1 and CDR2 (germline): MNHNY, SVGAGI (reference sequence). CDR3 amino acids: CASTLAGDYEQYF. CDR3 DNA: TGTGCCAGCACCCTAGCGGGGGATTACGAGCAGTACTTC.

The rearrangement links TRBV19 to TRBJ1-1; D ambiguous. The germline CDR1 and CDR2 sequences are LNHDA and SQIVND (reference sequence). Trimming pared 6 bases from V and 7 bases from J, leaving 9 bases between. The CDR3 is 11 residues long. The CDR3 region has the DNA TGTGCCAGTAGAGAGGGAGTTGAAGCTTTCTTT. It translates to CASREGVEAFF.

This clone was seen just once. The CDR3 sequence is CASRSRGTNEKLFF. The CDR3 nucleotides are TGTGCCAGCAGATCCAGGGGCACTAATGAAAAACTGTTTTTT. This chain uses TRBV6-5 with TRBJ1-4, with a weak D call TRBD1 (6 bases). The V end was cut by 6 bases, the J end by 2 bases, with 10 bases between. The CDR3 length is 14 residues. Germline V gene data show CDR1 as MNHEY and CDR2 as SVGAGI.

The gene calls are TRBV6-1 and TRBJ1-4; possible D gene TRBD1, 5 bases. Germline V gives CDR1 MNHNS, CDR2 SASEGT. This CDR3 is built from 16 residues. The V end was cut by 3 bases, the J end by 5 bases, with 16 bases between. The CDR3, as DNA: TGTGCCAGCAGTGACCGCTGGACAAACAAAAATGAAAAACTGTTTTTT. Translated, it gives CASSDRWTNKNEKLFF.

The CDR3: CASSLTTGWETQYF. The CDR3 DNA is TGTGCCAGCAGCTTGACGACAGGGTGGGAGACCCAGTACTTC. This chain connects TRBV5-6 to TRBJ2-5; 7 nucleotides match TRBD1. The V gene end was trimmed by 1 base and the J gene end by 5 bases; junction bases not matched to a gene: 5. The CDR3 extends over 14 amino acids. The germline CDR1 and CDR2 sequences are SGHDT and YYEEEE.